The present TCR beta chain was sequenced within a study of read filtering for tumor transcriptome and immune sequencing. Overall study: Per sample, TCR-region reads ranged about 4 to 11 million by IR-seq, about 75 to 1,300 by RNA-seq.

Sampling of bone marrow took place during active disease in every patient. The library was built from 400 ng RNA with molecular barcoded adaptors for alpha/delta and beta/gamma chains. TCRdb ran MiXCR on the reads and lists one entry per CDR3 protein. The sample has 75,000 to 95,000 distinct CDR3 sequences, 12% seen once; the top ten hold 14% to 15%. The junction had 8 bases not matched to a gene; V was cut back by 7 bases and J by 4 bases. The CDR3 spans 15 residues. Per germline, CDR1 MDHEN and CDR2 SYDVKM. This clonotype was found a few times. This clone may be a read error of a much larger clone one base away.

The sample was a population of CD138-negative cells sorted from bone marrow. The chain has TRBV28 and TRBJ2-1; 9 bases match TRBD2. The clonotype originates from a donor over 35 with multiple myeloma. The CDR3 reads CASTPAGGVYNEQFF. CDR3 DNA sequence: TGTGCCAGCACACCAGCGGGAGGAGTATACAATGAGCAGTTCTTC.